The rows below give T cell receptor beta chains drawn from one sample of a study of shared clonotypes between healthy human individuals. Profiling relied on immunoSEQ multiplex PCR, and the TCRdb table lists in-frame clones only, not all of them. The sample has 850,000 to 1,100,000 clones; 70% to 80% are singletons. The sample taken for sequencing was memory CD4+ T cells from PBMCs. These receptors all stem from a young man in good health. Some clones in this sample may be carry-over from other donors' samples. Both conserved end residues are part of each CDR3. D genes are given only for firm matches. Clone sizes are given selectively: once, few, many, or a class where the clone is expanded.

v_gene,len,abundance,j_gene,d_gene,CDR3aa,CDR3nt
TRBV5-1,14,-,TRBJ2-7,TRBD1,CASRSTGVIYEQYF,TGCGCCAGCAGGTCTACAGGGGTTATTTACGAGCAGTACTTC
TRBV18,17,few,TRBJ2-7,TRBD1,CASSPASATGGTYEQYF,TGTGCCAGCTCACCAGCATCCGCGACAGGGGGGACCTACGAGCAGTACTTC
TRBV5-1,15,-,TRBJ2-7,-,CASSPRDLLSYEQYF,TGCGCCAGCAGCCCCCGGGACCTTCTTTCCTACGAGCAGTACTTC
TRBV9,17,-,TRBJ1-2,TRBD1,CASSERTGGFTNYGYTF,TGTGCCAGCAGCGAGAGGACAGGGGGCTTTACTAACTATGGCTACACCTTC
TRBV7-2,12,once,TRBJ2-2,-,CASSFTPGELFF,TGTGCCAGCAGCTTCACCCCCGGGGAGCTGTTTTTT
TRBV5-1,13,once,TRBJ2-5,-,CASSSAGQETQYF,TGCGCCAGCAGCTCGGCGGGACAAGAGACCCAGTACTTC
TRBV7-9,15,-,TRBJ2-7,TRBD2,CASSLKAGAPREQYF,TGTGCCAGCAGCCTAAAAGCGGGAGCCCCTCGGGAGCAGTACTTC
TRBV7-8,14,-,TRBJ2-5,-,CASSMGPTRETQYF,TGTGCCAGCAGCATGGGACCTACGAGAGAGACCCAGTACTTC
TRBV7-9,15,-,TRBJ1-4,TRBD1,CASSPRDRAGEKLFF,TGTGCCAGCAGCCCCCGGGACAGGGCCGGGGAAAAACTGTTTTTT
TRBV2,16,-,TRBJ2-1,TRBD2,CASNYGLAGPSNEQFF,TGTGCCAGCAATTACGGACTAGCGGGACCCTCGAATGAGCAGTTCTTC
TRBV10-2,12,-,TRBJ2-5,-,CASSEFGETQYF,TGCGCCAGCAGTGAGTTCGGGGAGACCCAGTACTTC
TRBV2,15,-,TRBJ1-1,TRBD1,CASSEQGRGHTEAFF,TGTGCCAGCAGTGAACAGGGAAGGGGGCACACTGAAGCTTTCTTT
TRBV6-1,15,-,TRBJ2-3,TRBD2,CASSEWTSATDTQYF,TGTGCCAGCAGTGAATGGACTAGCGCCACAGATACGCAGTATTTT
TRBV2,11,-,TRBJ1-5,-,CASSEQGPQHF,TGTGCCAGCAGTGAACAGGGGCCCCAGCATTTT
TRBV28,14,few,TRBJ1-2,-,CASSRPGAGYGYTF,TGTGCCAGCAGCCGCCCAGGGGCGGGCTATGGCTACACCTTC
TRBV15,14,-,TRBJ2-7,-,CATSRDPTRHEQYF,TGTGCCACCAGCAGAGATCCGACTAGACACGAGCAGTACTTC
TRBV27,15,-,TRBJ2-3,TRBD2,CASSLYGGGTDTQYF,TGTGCCAGCAGTTTATATGGCGGGGGAACAGATACGCAGTATTTT
TRBV19,10,-,TRBJ1-5,-,CASTQQPQHF,TGTGCCAGCACGCAGCAGCCCCAGCATTTT
TRBV5-1,13,few,TRBJ1-2,-,CASRSGTGYGYTF,TGCGCCAGCAGGAGCGGGACGGGCTATGGCTACACCTTC
TRBV6-6,15,-,TRBJ2-2,TRBD1,CASSLGRGLGGELFF,TGTGCCAGCAGTTTGGGCAGGGGGCTGGGCGGGGAGCTGTTTTTT
TRBV30,14,-,TRBJ1-5,TRBD1,CAWSVNRGGQPQHF,TGTGCCTGGAGTGTAAACAGGGGTGGTCAGCCCCAGCATTTT
TRBV5-5,16,-,TRBJ1-4,-,CASSLTAPGFNEKLFF,TGTGCCAGCAGCTTGACGGCCCCGGGGTTCAATGAAAAACTGTTTTTT
TRBV27,13,-,TRBJ1-2,-,CASSPGRAYGYTF,TGTGCCAGCAGTCCCGGGAGGGCGTATGGCTACACCTTC
TRBV28,16,-,TRBJ2-5,TRBD2,CASATRLAGGSETQYF,TGTGCCAGCGCTACTCGGCTAGCGGGAGGCTCAGAGACCCAGTACTTC
TRBV7-8,15,-,TRBJ1-1,-,CASSLLRTNFGGAFF,TGTGCCAGCAGCCTCCTAAGGACTAATTTCGGAGGAGCTTTCTTT
TRBV19,16,-,TRBJ2-7,TRBD2,CASSDSGSGRFDEQYF,TGTGCCAGTAGTGACTCGGGTAGCGGGAGGTTCGACGAGCAGTACTTC
TRBV4-1,17,many,TRBJ2-1,-,CASSQEGGVSPSNEQFF,TGCGCCAGCAGCCAAGAAGGGGGTGTATCACCCTCTAATGAGCAGTTCTTC
TRBV5-8,16,-,TRBJ2-7,TRBD2,CASSLTSGAVGHEQYF,TGTGCCAGCAGCTTGACTAGCGGAGCGGTAGGCCACGAGCAGTACTTC
TRBV28,14,-,TRBJ1-2,TRBD1,CASSGQGTTYGYTF,TGTGCCAGCAGCGGACAGGGAACTACTTATGGCTACACCTTC
TRBV28,13,few,TRBJ1-5,-,CASSSPDNQPQHF,TGTGCCAGCTCTAGTCCCGATAATCAGCCCCAGCATTTT
TRBV5-1,15,-,TRBJ2-2,TRBD1,CASSSGGAGTGELFF,TGCGCCAGCAGCTCAGGGGGCGCGGGCACCGGGGAGCTGTTTTTT
TRBV11-2,14,once,TRBJ1-2,-,CASSRLAANYGYTF,TGTGCCAGCAGCCGTCTTGCAGCTAACTATGGCTACACCTTC
TRBV2,14,-,TRBJ1-4,TRBD1,CASRAGTGWSRLFF,TGTGCCAGCAGAGCCGGGACAGGGTGGTCTAGGCTGTTTTTT
TRBV7-2,14,-,TRBJ1-2,-,CASSLRGTGSGYTF,TGTGCCAGCAGCCTGCGTGGGACGGGTAGTGGCTACACCTTC
TRBV7-2,17,-,TRBJ2-1,-,CASSLGMWGGSGNEQFF,TGTGCCAGCAGCTTAGGGATGTGGGGGGGCTCTGGCAATGAGCAGTTCTTC
TRBV6-5,15,-,TRBJ2-3,-,CASSYGQGGTDTQYF,TGTGCCAGCAGTTACGGGCAGGGAGGCACAGATACGCAGTATTTT
TRBV11-2,16,-,TRBJ1-2,-,CASSLDSAGSLSGYTF,TGTGCCAGCAGCTTAGATAGTGCGGGTTCCCTCAGTGGCTACACCTTC
TRBV5-1,15,-,TRBJ2-7,TRBD1,CASSYGQGRRNEQYF,TGCGCCAGCAGCTACGGACAGGGGAGGAGGAACGAGCAGTACTTC
TRBV11-2,16,-,TRBJ1-2,-,CASRPFLRGRDYGYTF,TGTGCCAGCCGGCCCTTTCTTCGGGGGCGGGACTATGGCTACACCTTC
TRBV5-4,14,-,TRBJ2-3,-,CASSEGLYGDTQYF,TGTGCCAGCAGCGAGGGACTCTACGGGGATACGCAGTATTTT
TRBV28,15,-,TRBJ1-3,-,CASTEGGSGGNTIYF,TGTGCCAGCACCGAGGGGGGATCGGGTGGAAACACCATATATTTT
TRBV9,15,once,TRBJ2-6,-,CASSVDSLGANVLTF,TGTGCCAGCAGCGTAGACAGTCTGGGGGCCAACGTCCTGACTTTC
TRBV29-1,11,-,TRBJ2-7,-,CSVAGPYEQYF,TGCAGCGTTGCAGGGCCCTACGAGCAGTACTTC
TRBV15,14,once,TRBJ2-1,-,CATSRGTEYNEQFF,TGTGCCACCAGCAGAGGAACAGAATACAATGAGCAGTTCTTC
TRBV7-9,14,-,TRBJ2-2,-,CASTQLGGIGELFF,TGTGCCAGCACCCAACTGGGGGGAATCGGGGAGCTGTTTTTT
TRBV7-8,10,-,TRBJ2-1,-,CASEEDEQFF,TGTGCCAGCGAGGAGGATGAGCAGTTCTTC
TRBV5-4,15,-,TRBJ1-3,-,CASSPGQISGNTIYF,TGTGCCAGCAGCCCTGGACAAATCTCTGGAAACACCATATATTTT
TRBV28,13,once,TRBJ2-1,-,CASSVPRNNEQFF,TGTGCCAGCAGCGTCCCCCGTAACAATGAGCAGTTCTTC
TRBV19,14,-,TRBJ2-2,-,CASISTGNTGELFF,TGTGCCAGTATCTCGACAGGGAACACCGGGGAGCTGTTTTTT
TRBV10-3,13,once,TRBJ2-7,-,CAISRQSSYEQYF,TGTGCCATCAGTCGACAGAGCTCCTACGAGCAGTACTTC
TRBV6-4,14,few,TRBJ2-7,-,CASSTTNRSPWPYF,TGTGCCAGCAGCACTACCAACAGGTCCCCGTGGCCGTACTTC
TRBV6-1,13,-,TRBJ1-1,-,CASSSERNTEAFF,TGTGCCAGCAGTTCAGAAAGGAACACTGAAGCTTTCTTT
TRBV7-2,17,-,TRBJ2-7,TRBD2,CASSLYASGMSSYEQYF,TGTGCCAGCAGCTTATACGCTAGCGGGATGAGCTCCTACGAGCAGTACTTC
TRBV2,15,few,TRBJ2-6,-,CASSVEGTGANVLTF,TGTGCCAGCAGTGTAGAGGGTACTGGGGCCAACGTCCTGACTTTC
TRBV4-1,15,-,TRBJ2-7,-,CASSPGGGISYEQYF,TGCGCCAGCAGCCCCGGAGGTGGCATCTCCTACGAGCAGTACTTC